This is a list of T cell receptor beta chains from one sample in a study of shared clonotypes between healthy human individuals. Generated by immunoSEQ multiplex PCR, the TCRdb table keeps only in-frame clones and is missing some. The table shows about 1.1 million clones, with 70% to 80% occurring only once. Source material: memory CD4+ T cells from PBMCs. Receptor source: a man between 18 and 35 years old in good health. Some clones in this sample may be carry-over from other donors' samples. CDR3s include the opening cysteine and the closing phenylalanine or tryptophan. The D gene is left open where the match is weak.

D gene,V gene,CDR3 protein
TRBD2,TRBV11-2,CASSLARSGSIDNEQFF
TRBD2,TRBV5-6,CASSPGLANGELFF
TRBD1,TRBV28,CASSSLDRGRAEAFF
TRBD1,TRBV30,CAWSLEGARPPQDTQYF
TRBD2,TRBV28,CASSPHGTSGTDTQYF
-,TRBV9,CASSVDGSSGNTIYF
-,TRBV2,CASSVDRPSDTQYF
-,TRBV7-9,CASSLYPGGSGANVLTF
-,TRBV14,CASSFITGLGGNEQFF
-,TRBV27,CASSSRIGPNYEQYF
-,TRBV28,CASSPSGGRGYGYTF
TRBD1,TRBV6-4,CATSPGQGKAFF
TRBD1,TRBV6-6,CASSYSGDRGTYEQYF
TRBD2,TRBV28,CASSLLSGRGSGGEQFF
-,TRBV11-2,CASSLVPEAAQYF
TRBD2,TRBV29-1,CSVEGRTSGRSYNEQFF
-,TRBV7-6,CASSLAGGSLYEQYF